This entry concerns a single TCR beta chain. Germline V gene data show CDR1 as SGHNT and CDR2 as YYREEE (reference sequence). Germline trimming cut 7 bases from V and 5 bases from J; bases unmatched to any gene: 5. The length of the CDR3 is 13 residues. Treatment indicated: roughly 19 received Ad26.COV2.S at low or high dose, single or two shots; 5 received placebo; per-sample allocation not given. Sampling occurred on day 63 after the first vaccine or placebo injection. Ad26 vector vaccine expressed Wuhan-strain SARS-CoV-2 spike. Libraries were prepared by immunoSEQ multiplex PCR; TCRdb keeps only in-frame clonotypes and omits some of them. The data contain a few hundred thousand clones, over 75% of them seen just once; the ten biggest clones take up 3.6%. This record belongs to a study of Ad26.COV2.S vaccination and SARS-CoV-2 variants.

This chain links TRBV5-4 with TRBJ2-7; 11 bases fit TRBD2. The receptor was isolated from a person between 18 and 65 years old who received the Ad26.COV2.S COVID-19 vaccine or a placebo. Sequencing was performed on peripheral blood, taken in a trial of Ad26.COV2.S vaccine versus placebo. The CDR3 is CASGIAGGNEQYF. Written as DNA, the CDR3 is TGTGCCAGCGGAATAGCGGGGGGGAACGAGCAGTACTTC. The variable domain in full, completed from reference TRBV5-4 and TRBJ2-7, reads ETGVTQSPTHLIKTRGQQVTLRCSSQSGHNTVSWYQQALGQGPQFIFQYYREEENGRGNFPPRFSGLQFPNYSSELNVNALELDDSALYLCASGIAGGNEQYFGPGTRLTVT.